This T cell receptor (beta chain) derives from a study of cytomegalovirus exposure and HLA in healthy donors. This clone was counted only a few times. PCR employed 60 Vbeta and 13 Jbeta primers. TCRdb's table, derived via immunoSEQ multiplex PCR, lists solely in-frame clones and lacks some. The sample includes about 150,000 clones, roughly four fifths of them seen just once. CDR1 is SGDLS, CDR2 YYNGEE, per germline. V was trimmed by 3 bases and J by 1 base, leaving 12 bases between them. The CDR3 contains 15 residues. Material for sequencing was PBMCs. The V and J genes are TRBV9 and TRBJ2-3; the D is unclear. The TCR originated in a man under 40 in good health and CMV-seropositive. This chain's CDR3 is CASSAQARGTDTQYF. CDR3 DNA sequence: TGTGCCAGCAGCGCGCAGGCTCGAGGCACAGATACGCAGTATTTT.